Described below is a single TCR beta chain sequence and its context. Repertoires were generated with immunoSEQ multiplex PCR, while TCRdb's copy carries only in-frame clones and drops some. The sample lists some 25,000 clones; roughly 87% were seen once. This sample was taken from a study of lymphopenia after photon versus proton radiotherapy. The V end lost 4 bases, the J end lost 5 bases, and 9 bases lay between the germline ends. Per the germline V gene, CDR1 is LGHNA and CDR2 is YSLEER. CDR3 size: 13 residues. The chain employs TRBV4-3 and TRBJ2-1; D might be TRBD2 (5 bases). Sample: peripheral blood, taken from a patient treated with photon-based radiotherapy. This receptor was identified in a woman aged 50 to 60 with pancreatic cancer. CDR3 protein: CASSPERNNEQFF. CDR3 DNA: TGCGCCAGCAGCCCCGAGCGGAACAATGAGCAGTTCTTC.